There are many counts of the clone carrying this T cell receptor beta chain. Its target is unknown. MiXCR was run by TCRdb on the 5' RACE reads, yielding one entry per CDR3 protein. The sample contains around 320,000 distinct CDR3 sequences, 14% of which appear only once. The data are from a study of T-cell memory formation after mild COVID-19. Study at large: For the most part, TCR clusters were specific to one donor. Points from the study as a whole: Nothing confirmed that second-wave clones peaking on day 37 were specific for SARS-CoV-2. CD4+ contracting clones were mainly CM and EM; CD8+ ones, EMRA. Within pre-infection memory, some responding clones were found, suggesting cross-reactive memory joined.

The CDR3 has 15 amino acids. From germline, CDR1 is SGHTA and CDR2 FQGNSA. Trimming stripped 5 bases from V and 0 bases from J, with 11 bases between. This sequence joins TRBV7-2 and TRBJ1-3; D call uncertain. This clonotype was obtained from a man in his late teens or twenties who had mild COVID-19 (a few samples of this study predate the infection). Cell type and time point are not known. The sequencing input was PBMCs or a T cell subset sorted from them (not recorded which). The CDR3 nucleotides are TGTGCCAGCAGCCCTCCCAGCCGCTCTGGAAACACCATATATTTT. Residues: CASSPPSRSGNTIYF.